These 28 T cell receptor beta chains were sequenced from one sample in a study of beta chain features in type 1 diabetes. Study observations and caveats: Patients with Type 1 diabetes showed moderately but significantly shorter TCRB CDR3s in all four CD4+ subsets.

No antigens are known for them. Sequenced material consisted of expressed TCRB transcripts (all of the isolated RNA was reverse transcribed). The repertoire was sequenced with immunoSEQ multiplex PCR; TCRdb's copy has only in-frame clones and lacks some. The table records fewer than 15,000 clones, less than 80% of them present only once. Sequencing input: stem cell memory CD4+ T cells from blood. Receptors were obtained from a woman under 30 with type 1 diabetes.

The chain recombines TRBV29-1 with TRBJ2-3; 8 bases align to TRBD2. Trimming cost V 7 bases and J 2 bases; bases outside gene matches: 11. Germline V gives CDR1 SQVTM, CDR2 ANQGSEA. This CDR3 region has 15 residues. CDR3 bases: TGCAGCGGCGGAGGGACTAGATTTCCCACAGATACGCAGTATTTT. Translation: CSGGGTRFPTDTQYF.

The CDR3 loop is CASSSLIETQYF. The CDR3, as DNA: TGTGCCAGCAGCTCCCTAATAGAGACCCAGTACTTC. The chain joins TRBV11-2 to TRBJ2-5; D remains ambiguous. Germline CDR1 reads SGHAT; CDR2 reads FQNNGV. CDR3 size: 12 residues. Trimming stripped 4 bases from V and 4 bases from J, with 7 bases between.

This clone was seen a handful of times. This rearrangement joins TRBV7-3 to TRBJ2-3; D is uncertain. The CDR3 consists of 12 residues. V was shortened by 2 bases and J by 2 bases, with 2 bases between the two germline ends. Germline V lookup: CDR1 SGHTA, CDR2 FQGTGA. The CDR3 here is CASSLYTDTQYF. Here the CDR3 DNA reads TGTGCCAGCAGCTTATACACAGATACGCAGTATTTT.

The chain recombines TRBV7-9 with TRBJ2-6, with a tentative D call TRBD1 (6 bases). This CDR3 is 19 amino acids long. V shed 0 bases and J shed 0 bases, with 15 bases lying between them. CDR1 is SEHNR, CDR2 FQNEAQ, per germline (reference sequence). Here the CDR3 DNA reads TGTGCCAGCAGCTTAGCGCTCACAGGGCCTCTCTCTGGGGCCAACGTCCTGACTTTC. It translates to CASSLALTGPLSGANVLTF. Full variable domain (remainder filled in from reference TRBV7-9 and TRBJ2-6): DTGVSQNPRHKITKRGQNVTFRCDPISEHNRLYWYRQTLGQGPEFLTYFQNEAQLEKSRLLSDRFSAERPKGSFSTLEIQRTEQGDSAMYLCASSLALTGPLSGANVLTFGAGSRLTVL.

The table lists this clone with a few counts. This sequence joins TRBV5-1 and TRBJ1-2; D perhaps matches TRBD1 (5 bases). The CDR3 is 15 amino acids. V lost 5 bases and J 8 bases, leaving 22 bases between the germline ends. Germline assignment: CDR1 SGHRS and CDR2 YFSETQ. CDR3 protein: CASRGNRGDPAGYTF. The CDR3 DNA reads TGCGCCAGCAGAGGAAATCGCGGGGACCCGGCGGGCTACACCTTC.

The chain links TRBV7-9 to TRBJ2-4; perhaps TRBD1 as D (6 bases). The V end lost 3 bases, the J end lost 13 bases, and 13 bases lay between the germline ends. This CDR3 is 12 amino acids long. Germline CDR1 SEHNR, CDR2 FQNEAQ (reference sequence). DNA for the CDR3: TGTGCCAGCAGCTTCACAGGTGGGGGCCAGTACTTC. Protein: CASSFTGGGQYF.

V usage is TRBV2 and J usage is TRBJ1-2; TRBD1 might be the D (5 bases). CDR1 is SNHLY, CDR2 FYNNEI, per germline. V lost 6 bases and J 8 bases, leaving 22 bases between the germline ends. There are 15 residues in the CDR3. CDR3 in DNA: TGTGCCAGCAGAGACCTCAAGGGGCCATCACGGGGCTACACCTTC. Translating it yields CASRDLKGPSRGYTF.

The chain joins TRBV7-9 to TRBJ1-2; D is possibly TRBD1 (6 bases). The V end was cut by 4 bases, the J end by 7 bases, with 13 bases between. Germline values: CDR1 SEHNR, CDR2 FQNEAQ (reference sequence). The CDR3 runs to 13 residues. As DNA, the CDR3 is TGTGCCAGCAGCTGGGACCAGGGGTTTGGCTACACCTTC. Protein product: CASSWDQGFGYTF.

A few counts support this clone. The CDR3 sequence: CASSNKRGSSYEQYF. For the CDR3, the DNA is TGTGCCAGCAGCAATAAGCGGGGGAGCTCCTACGAGCAGTACTTC. The rearrangement links TRBV7-2 to TRBJ2-7; 8 bases fit TRBD2. V lost 5 bases, J lost 0 bases, and 6 bases stayed unmatched. Germline V gene lookup returns CDR1 SGHTA and CDR2 FQGNSA. There are 15 residues in the CDR3.

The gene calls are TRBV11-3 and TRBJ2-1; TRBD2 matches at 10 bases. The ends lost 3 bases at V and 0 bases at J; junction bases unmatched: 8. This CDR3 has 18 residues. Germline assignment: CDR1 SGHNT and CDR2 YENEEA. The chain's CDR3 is CASSLAAGGPSSYNEQFF. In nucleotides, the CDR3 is TGTGCCAGCAGCTTGGCAGCGGGAGGGCCGTCCTCCTACAATGAGCAGTTCTTC.

CDR3 in amino acids: CASSQGGTYNEQFF. In nucleotides, the CDR3 is TGTGCCAGCTCTCAGGGGGGAACCTACAATGAGCAGTTCTTC. The genes are TRBV11-3 and TRBJ2-1, with a tentative D call TRBD1 (7 bases). The CDR3 runs 14 residues. The ends were cut back, 8 bases at V and 2 bases at J, with 13 bases in the middle. From germline, CDR1 is SGHNT and CDR2 YENEEA.

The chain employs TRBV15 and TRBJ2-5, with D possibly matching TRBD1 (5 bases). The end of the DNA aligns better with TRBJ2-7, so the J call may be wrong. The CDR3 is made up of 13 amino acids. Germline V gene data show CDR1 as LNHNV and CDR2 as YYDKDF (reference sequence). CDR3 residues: CATSRDQGYEQYF. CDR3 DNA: TGTGCCACCAGCAGAGATCAGGGCTACGAGCAGTACTTC.

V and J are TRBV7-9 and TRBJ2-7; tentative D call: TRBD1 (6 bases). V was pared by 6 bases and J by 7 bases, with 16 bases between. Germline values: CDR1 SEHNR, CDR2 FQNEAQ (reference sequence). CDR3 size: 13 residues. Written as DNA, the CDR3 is TGTGCCAGCAGGCCGGACAGCTGGGGGGAGCAGTACTTC. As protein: CASRPDSWGEQYF.

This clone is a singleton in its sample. DNA for the CDR3: TGTGCCAGTAGTCGCGGACTAGTCAGCGAGCAGTACTTC. Its translation is CASSRGLVSEQYF. The rearrangement links TRBV19 to TRBJ2-7; TRBD2 agrees at 7 bases. Trimming took 5 bases from V and 6 from J; bases not matched to a gene: 7. Germline V gives CDR1 LNHDA, CDR2 SQIVND (reference sequence). The CDR3 loop spans 13 amino acids.

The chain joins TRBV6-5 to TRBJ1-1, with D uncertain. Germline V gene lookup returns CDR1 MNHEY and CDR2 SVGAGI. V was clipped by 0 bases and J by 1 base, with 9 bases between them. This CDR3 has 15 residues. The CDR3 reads CASSYSFYSNTEAFF. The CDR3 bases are TGTGCCAGCAGTTACTCCTTTTATTCGAACACTGAAGCTTTCTTT.

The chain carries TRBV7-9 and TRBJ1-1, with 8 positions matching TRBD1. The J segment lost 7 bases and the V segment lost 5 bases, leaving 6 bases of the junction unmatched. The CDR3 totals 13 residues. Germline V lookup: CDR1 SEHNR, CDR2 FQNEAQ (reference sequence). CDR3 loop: CASSLGQGSEAFF. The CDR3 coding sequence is TGTGCCAGCAGCCTTGGACAGGGCAGTGAAGCTTTCTTT.

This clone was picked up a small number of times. DNA of the CDR3: TGTGCCAGCAGCTCATCGCAGTCCTATGGCTACACCTTC. Translation gives CASSSSQSYGYTF. The V call is TRBV5-5, the J call TRBJ1-2; no clear D gene. V was pared by 3 bases and J by 4 bases, with 10 bases between. The CDR3 is 13 residues long. The germline gives CDR1 SGHKS, CDR2 YYEKEE (reference sequence). The complete variable domain, with remaining parts taken from reference TRBV5-5 and TRBJ1-2, reads DAGVTQSPTHLIKTRGQQVTLRCSPISGHKSVSWYQQVLGQGPQFIFQYYEKEERGRGNFPDRFSARQFPNYSSELNVNALLLGDSALYLCASSSSQSYGYTFGSGTRLTVV.

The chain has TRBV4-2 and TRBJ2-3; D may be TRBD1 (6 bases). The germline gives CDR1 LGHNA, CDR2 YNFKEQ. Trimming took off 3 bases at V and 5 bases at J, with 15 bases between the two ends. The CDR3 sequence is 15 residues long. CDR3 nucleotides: TGTGCCAGCAGCCAGGAGCTAGCCAGGGGAGATACGCAGTATTTT. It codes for CASSQELARGDTQYF.

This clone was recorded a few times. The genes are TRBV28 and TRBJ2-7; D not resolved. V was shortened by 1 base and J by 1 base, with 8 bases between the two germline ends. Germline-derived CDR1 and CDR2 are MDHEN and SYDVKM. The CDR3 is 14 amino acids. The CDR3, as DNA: TGTGCCAGCAGTTTATTCGGCGGATCCTACGAGCAGTACTTC. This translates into CASSLFGGSYEQYF.

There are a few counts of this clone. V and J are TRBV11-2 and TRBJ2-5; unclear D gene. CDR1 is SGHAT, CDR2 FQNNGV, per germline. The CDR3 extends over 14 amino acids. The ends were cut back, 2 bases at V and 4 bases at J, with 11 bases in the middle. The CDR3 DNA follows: TGTGCCAGCAGCTTAATCCCAGGTGGAGAGACCCAGTACTTC. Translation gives CASSLIPGGETQYF.

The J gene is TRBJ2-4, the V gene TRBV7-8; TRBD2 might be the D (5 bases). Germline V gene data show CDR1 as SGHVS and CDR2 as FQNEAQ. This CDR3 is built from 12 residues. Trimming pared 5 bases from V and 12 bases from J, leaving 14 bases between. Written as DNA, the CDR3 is TGTGCCAGCAGCGACGTCATGGGAGCTCAGTACTTC. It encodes CASSDVMGAQYF.

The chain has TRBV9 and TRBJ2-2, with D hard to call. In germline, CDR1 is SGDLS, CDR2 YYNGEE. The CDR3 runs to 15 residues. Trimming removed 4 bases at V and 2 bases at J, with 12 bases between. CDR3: CASSFRATNTGELFF. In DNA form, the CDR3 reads TGTGCCAGCAGCTTTCGCGCGACAAACACCGGGGAGCTGTTTTTT.

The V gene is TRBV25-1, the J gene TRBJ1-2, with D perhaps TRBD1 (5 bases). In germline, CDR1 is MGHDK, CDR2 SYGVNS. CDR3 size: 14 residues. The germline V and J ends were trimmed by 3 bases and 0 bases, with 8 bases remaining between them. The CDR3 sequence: CASSDARANYGYTF. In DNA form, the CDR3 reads TGTGCCAGCAGTGACGCCAGGGCTAACTATGGCTACACCTTC.

The chain's CDR3 is CASTVDTGSSYEQYF. CDR3 coding DNA: TGTGCCAGCACCGTCGACACGGGGAGCTCCTACGAGCAGTACTTC. V is TRBV7-2 and J is TRBJ2-5; D is perhaps TRBD2 (5 bases). With the DNA end fitting TRBJ2-7 better, the J assignment may be wrong. The CDR3 covers 15 residues. Germline values: CDR1 SGHTA, CDR2 FQGNSA.

CDR3 in amino acids: CASSVETSGRHEQFF. CDR3 nucleotide sequence: TGTGCCAGCAGCGTAGAAACTAGCGGGAGGCATGAGCAGTTCTTC. V usage is TRBV9 and J usage is TRBJ2-1; TRBD2 aligns across 12 bases. J was trimmed by 8 bases and V by 0 bases; bases with no gene match: 3. Germline assignment: CDR1 SGDLS and CDR2 YYNGEE. The CDR3 spans 15 residues. Complete variable domain (other parts from reference TRBV9 and TRBJ2-1): DSGVTQTPKHLITATGQRVTLRCSPRSGDLSVYWYQQSLDQGLQFLIQYYNGEERAKGNILERFSAQQFPDLHSELNLSSLELGDSALYFCASSVETSGRHEQFFGPGTRLTVL.

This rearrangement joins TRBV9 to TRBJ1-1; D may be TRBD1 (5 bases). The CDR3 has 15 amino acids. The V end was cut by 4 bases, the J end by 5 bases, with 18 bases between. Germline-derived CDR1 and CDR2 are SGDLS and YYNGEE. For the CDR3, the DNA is TGTGCCAGCAGCTTCTCGCCCGGGGGAGGGACTGAAGCTTTCTTT. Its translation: CASSFSPGGGTEAFF.

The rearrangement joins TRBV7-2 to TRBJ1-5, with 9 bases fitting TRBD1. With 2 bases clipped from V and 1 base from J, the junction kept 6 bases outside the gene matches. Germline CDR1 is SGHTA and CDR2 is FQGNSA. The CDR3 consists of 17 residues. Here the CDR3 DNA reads TGTGCCAGCAGCTTATCAGCCGGGACAGGGAGCAATCAGCCCCAGCATTTT. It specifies CASSLSAGTGSNQPQHF.

CDR3 nucleotide sequence: TGCGCCAGCAGCCAAGTTATCTTAGCGGGGAGGGCAGATACGCAGTATTTT. It yields the protein CASSQVILAGRADTQYF. The chain couples TRBV4-3 to TRBJ2-3; 8 positions match TRBD2. This CDR3 is 17 amino acids long. The V gene's germline CDR1 is LGHNA and CDR2 YSLEER. V lost 1 base and J lost 4; bases outside the gene matches: 10.